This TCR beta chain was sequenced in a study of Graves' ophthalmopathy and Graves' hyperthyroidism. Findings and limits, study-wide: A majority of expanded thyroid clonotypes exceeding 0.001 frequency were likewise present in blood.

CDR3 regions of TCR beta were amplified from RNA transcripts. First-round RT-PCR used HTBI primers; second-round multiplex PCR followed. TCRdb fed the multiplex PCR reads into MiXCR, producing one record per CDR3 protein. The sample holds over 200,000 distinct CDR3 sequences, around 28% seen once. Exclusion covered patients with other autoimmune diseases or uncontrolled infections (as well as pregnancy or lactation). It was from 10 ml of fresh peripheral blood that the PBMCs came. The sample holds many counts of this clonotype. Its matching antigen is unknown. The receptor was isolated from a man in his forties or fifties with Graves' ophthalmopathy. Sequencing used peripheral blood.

CDR3 sequence (DNA): TGTGCCAGCAGTTTAGGGGGACAGGGGTCGAACGGGCAGTACTTC. This encodes CASSLGGQGSNGQYF. The chain couples TRBV28 to TRBJ2-7; 10 bases align to TRBD1. The V gene's germline CDR1 is MDHEN and CDR2 SYDVKM. V lost 2 bases, J lost 9 bases, and 10 bases stayed unmatched. The CDR3 extends over 15 amino acids. Together with reference TRBV28 and TRBJ2-7, the CDR3 gives the full variable domain: DVKVTQSSRYLVKRTGEKVFLECVQDMDHENMFWYRQDPGLGLRLIYFSYDVKMKEKGDIPEGYSVSREKKERFSLILESASTNQTSMYLCASSLGGQGSNGQYFGPGTRLTVT.